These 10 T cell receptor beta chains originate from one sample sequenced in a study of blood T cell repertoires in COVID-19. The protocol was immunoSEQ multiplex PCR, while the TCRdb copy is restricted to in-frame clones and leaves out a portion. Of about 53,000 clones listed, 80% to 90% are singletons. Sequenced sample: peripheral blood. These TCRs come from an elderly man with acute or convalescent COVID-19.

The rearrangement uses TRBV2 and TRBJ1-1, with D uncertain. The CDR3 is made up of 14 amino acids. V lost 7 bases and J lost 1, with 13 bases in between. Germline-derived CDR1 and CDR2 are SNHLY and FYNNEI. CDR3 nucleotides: TGTGCCAGCAATTCTCTAGCGTCGAACACTGAAGCTTTCTTT. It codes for CASNSLASNTEAFF.

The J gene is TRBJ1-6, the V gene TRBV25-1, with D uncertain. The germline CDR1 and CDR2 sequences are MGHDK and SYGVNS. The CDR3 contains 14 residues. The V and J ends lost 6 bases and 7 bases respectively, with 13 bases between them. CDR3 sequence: CASRHNGENSPLHF. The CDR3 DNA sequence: TGTGCCAGCAGGCACAATGGGGAGAATTCACCCCTCCACTTT.

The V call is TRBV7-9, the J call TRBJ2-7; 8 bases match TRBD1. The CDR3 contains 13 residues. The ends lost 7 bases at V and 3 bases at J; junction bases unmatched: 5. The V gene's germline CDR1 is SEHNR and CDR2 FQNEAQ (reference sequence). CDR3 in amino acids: CASTKDRGYEQYF. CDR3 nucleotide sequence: TGTGCCAGCACCAAAGACAGGGGCTACGAGCAGTACTTC.

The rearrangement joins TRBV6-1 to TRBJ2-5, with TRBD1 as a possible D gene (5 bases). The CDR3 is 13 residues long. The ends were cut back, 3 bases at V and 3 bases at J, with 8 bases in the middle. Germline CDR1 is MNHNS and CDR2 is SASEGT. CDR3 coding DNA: TGTGCCAGCAGTGACAGGGTGAAAGAGACCCAGTACTTC. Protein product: CASSDRVKETQYF.

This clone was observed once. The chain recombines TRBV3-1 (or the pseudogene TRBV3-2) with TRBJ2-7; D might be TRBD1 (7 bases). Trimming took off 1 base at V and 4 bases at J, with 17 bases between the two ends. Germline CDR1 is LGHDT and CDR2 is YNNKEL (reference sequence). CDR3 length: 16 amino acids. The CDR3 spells CASSQGPQGGAYEQYF. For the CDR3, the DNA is TGTGCCAGCAGCCAAGGTCCCCAGGGGGGAGCATACGAGCAGTACTTC.

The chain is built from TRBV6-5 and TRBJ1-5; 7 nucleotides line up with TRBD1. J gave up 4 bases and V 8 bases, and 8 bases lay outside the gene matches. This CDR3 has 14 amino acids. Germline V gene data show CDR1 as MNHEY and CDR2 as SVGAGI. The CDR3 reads CASAKTGWNQPQHF. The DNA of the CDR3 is TGTGCCAGCGCCAAGACAGGGTGGAATCAGCCCCAGCATTTT.

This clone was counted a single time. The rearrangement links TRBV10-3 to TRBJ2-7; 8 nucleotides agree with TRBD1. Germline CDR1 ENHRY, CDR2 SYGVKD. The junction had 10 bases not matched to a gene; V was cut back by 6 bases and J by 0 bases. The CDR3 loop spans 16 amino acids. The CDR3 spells CAISDPGQGISYEQYF. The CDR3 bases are TGTGCCATCAGCGACCCTGGACAGGGCATCTCCTACGAGCAGTACTTC.

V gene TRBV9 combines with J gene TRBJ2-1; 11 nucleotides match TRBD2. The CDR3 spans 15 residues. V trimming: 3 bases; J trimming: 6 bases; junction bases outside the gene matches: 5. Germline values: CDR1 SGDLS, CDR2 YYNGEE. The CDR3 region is CASSERLAGTNEQFF. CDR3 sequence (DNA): TGTGCCAGCAGCGAGAGACTAGCGGGGACCAATGAGCAGTTCTTC.

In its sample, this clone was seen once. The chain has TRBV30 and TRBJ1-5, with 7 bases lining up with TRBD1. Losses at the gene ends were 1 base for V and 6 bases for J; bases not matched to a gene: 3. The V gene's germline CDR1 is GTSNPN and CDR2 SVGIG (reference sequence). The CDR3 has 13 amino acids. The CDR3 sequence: CAWSGQGGQPQHF. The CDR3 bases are TGTGCCTGGAGTGGACAGGGCGGTCAGCCCCAGCATTTT.

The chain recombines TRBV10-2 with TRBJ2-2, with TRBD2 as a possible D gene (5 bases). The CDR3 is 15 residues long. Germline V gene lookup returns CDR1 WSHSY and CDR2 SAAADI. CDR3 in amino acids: CVTRLADTNTGELFF. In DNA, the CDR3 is TGCGTAACTAGGCTAGCCGATACGAACACCGGGGAGCTGTTTTTT.